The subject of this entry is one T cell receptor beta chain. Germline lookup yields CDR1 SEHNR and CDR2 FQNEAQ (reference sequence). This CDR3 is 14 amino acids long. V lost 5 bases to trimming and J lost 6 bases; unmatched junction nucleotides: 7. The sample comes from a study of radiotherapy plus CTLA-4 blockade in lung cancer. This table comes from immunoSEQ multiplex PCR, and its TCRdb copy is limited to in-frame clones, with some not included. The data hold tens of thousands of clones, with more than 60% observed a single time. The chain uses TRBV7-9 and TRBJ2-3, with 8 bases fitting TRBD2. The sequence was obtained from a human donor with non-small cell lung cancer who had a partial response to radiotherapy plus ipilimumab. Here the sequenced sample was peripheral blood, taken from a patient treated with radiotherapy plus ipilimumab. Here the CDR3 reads CASSGGLVSDTQYF. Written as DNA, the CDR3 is TGTGCCAGCAGCGGGGGACTAGTTTCCGATACGCAGTATTTT.